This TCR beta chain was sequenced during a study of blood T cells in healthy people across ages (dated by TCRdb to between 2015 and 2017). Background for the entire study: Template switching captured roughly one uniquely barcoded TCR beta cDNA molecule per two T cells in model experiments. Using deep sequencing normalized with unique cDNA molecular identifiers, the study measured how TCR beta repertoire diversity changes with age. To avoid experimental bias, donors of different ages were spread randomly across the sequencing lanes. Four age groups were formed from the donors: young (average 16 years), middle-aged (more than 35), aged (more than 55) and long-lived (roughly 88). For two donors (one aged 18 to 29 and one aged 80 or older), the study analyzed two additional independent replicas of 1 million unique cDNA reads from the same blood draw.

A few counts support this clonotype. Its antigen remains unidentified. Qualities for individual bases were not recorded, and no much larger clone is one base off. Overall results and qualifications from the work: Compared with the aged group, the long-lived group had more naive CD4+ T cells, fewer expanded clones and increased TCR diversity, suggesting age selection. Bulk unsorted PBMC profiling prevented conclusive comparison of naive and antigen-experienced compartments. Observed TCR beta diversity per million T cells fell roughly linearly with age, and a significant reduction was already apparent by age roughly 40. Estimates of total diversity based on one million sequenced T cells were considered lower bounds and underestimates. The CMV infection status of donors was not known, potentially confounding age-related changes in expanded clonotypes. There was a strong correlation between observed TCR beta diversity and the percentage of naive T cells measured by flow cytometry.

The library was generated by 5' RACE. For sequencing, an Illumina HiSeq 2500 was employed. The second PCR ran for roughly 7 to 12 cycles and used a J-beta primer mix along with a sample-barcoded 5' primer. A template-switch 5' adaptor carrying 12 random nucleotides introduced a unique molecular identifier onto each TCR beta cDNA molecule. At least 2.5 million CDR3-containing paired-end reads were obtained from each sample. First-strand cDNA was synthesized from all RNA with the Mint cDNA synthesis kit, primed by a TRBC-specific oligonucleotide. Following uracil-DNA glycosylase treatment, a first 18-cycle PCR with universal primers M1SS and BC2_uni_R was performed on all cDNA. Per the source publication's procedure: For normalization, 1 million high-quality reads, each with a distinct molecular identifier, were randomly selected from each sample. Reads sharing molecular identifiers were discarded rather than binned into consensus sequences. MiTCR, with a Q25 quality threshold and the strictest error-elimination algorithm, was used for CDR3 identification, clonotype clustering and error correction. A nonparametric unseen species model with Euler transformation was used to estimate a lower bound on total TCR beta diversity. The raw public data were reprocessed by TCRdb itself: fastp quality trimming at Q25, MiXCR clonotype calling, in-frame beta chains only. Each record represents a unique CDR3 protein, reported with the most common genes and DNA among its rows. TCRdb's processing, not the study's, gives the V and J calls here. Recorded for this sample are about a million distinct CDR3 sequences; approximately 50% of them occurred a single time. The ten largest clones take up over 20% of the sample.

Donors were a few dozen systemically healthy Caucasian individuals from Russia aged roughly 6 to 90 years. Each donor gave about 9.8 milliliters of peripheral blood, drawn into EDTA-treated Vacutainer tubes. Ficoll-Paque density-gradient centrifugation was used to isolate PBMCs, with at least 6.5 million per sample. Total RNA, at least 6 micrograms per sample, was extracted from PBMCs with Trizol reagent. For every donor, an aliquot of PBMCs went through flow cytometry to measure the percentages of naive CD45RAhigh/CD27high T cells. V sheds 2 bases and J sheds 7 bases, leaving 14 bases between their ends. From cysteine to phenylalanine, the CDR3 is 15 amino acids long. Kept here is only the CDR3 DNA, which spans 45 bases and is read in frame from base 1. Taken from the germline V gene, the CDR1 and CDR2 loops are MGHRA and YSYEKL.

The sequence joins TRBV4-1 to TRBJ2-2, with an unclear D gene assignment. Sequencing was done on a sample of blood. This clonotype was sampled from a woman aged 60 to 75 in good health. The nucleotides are TGCGCCAGCAGCCAACTTACTCAAAGAGACGGGGAGCTGTTTTTT. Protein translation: CASSQLTQRDGELFF.